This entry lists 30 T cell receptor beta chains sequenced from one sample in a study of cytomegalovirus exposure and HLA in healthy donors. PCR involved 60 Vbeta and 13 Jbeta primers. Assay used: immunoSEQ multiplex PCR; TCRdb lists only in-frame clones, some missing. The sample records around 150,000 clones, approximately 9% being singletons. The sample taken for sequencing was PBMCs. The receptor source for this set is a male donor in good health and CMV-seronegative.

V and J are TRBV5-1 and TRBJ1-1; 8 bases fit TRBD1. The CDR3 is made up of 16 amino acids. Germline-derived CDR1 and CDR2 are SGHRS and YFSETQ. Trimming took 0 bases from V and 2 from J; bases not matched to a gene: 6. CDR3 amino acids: CASSLAQGAGNTEAFF. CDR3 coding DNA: TGCGCCAGCAGCTTGGCCCAGGGGGCGGGTAACACTGAAGCTTTCTTT.

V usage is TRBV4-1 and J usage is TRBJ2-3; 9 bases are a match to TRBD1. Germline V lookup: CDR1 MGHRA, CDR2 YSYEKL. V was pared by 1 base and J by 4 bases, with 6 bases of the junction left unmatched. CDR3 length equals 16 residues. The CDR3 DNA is TGCGCCAGCAGCCAAGTGGACAGGGGAGAAGCAGATACGCAGTATTTT. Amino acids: CASSQVDRGEADTQYF.

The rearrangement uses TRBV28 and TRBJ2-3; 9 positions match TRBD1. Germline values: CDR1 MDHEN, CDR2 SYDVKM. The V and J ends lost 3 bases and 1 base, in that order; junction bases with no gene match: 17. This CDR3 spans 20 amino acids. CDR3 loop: CASSFQPIGTGYGGTDTQYF. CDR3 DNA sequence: TGTGCCAGCAGTTTTCAACCCATCGGGACAGGGTATGGGGGCACAGATACGCAGTATTTT.

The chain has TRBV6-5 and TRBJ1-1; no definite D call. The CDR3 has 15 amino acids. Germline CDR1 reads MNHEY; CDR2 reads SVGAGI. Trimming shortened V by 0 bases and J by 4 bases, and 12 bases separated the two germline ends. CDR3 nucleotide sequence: TGTGCCAGCAGTTACTCTGTGAGCCCGGGCACTGAAGCTTTCTTT. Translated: CASSYSVSPGTEAFF.

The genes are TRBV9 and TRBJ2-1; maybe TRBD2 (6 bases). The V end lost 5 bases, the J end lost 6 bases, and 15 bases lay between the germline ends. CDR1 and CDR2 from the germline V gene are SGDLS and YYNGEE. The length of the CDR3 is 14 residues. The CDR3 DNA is TGTGCCAGCAGGCGAGGGCAGGGAGGCAATGAGCAGTTCTTC. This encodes CASRRGQGGNEQFF. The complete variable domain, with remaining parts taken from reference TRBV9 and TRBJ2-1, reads DSGVTQTPKHLITATGQRVTLRCSPRSGDLSVYWYQQSLDQGLQFLIQYYNGEERAKGNILERFSAQQFPDLHSELNLSSLELGDSALYFCASRRGQGGNEQFFGPGTRLTVL.

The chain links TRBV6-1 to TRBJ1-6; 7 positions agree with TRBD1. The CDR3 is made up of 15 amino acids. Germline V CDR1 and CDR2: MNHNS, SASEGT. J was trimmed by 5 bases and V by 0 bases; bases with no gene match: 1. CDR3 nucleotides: TGTGCCAGCAGTGAAGCGGGGACAGATAATTCACCCCTCCACTTT. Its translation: CASSEAGTDNSPLHF.

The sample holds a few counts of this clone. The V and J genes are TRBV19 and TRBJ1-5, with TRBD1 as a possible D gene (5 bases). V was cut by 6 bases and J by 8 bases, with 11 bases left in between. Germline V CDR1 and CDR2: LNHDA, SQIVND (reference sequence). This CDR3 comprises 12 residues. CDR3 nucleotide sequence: TGTGCCAGTAGGACAGCCCGGGAGCCCCAGCATTTT. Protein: CASRTAREPQHF.

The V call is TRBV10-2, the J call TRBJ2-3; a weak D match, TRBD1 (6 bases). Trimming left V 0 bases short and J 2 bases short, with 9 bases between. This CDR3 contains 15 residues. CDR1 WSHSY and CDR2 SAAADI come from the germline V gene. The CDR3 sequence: CASSESGHITDTQYF. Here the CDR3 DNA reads TGCGCCAGCAGTGAGTCGGGACATATCACAGATACGCAGTATTTT.

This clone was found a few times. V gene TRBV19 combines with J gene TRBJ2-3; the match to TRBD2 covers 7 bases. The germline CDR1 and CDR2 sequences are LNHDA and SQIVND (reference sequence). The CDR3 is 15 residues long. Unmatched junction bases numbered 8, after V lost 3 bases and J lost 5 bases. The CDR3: CASSIRRELIDTQYF. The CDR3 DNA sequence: TGTGCCAGTAGTATCCGGCGGGAGTTGATAGATACGCAGTATTTT.

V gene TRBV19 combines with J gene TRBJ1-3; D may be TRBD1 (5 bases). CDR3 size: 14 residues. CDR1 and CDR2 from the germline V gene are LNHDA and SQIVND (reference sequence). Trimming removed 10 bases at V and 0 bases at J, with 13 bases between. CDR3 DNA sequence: TGTGCCACAATAGACAGCGACTCTGGAAACACCATATATTTT. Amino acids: CATIDSDSGNTIYF.

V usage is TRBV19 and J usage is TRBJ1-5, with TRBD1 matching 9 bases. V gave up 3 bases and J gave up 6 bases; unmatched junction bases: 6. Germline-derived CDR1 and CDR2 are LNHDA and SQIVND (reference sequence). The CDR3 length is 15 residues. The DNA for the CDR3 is TGTGCCAGTAGTATCGCCGGGACAGGGAGTCAGCCCCAGCATTTT. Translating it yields CASSIAGTGSQPQHF.

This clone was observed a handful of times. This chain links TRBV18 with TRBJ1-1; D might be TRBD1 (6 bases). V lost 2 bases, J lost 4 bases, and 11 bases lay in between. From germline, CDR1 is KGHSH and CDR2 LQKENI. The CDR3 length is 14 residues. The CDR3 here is CASSPIRGTTEAFF. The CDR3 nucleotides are TGTGCCAGCTCACCAATTAGGGGGACCACTGAAGCTTTCTTT.

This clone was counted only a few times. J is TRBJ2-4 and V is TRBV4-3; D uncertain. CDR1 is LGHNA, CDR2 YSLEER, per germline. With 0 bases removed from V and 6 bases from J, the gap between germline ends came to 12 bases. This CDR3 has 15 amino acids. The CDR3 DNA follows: TGCGCCAGCAGCCAAGAGGCGTACAGCTCAAACATTCAGTACTTC. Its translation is CASSQEAYSSNIQYF.

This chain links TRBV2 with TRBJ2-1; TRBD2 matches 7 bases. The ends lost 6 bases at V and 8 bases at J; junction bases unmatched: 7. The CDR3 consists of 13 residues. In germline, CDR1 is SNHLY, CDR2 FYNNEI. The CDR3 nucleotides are TGTGCCAGCAGACCAGGGACTACCGATGAGCAGTTCTTC. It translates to CASRPGTTDEQFF.

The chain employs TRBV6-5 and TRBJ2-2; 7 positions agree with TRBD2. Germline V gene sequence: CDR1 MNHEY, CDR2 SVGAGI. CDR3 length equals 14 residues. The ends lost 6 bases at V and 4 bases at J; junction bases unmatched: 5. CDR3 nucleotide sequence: TGTGCCAGCAGGACCCCGGGAGGCACCGGGGAGCTGTTTTTT. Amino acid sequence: CASRTPGGTGELFF.

The CDR3 nucleotides read TGTGCCAGCAGGCCGAGAACCCACGAGCAGTACTTC. Amino acids: CASRPRTHEQYF. The chain is built from TRBV27 and TRBJ2-7; D unresolved. V was pared by 6 bases and J by 5 bases, with 11 bases between. The CDR3 totals 12 residues. Germline CDR1 is MNHEY and CDR2 is SMNVEV (reference sequence).

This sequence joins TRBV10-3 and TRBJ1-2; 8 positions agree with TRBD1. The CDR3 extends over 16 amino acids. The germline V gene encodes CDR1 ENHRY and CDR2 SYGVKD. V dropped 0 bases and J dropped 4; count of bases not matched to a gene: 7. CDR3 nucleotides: TGTGCCATCAGTGAGTCGGGGGATCAGGGGGCCTATGGCTACACCTTC. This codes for CAISESGDQGAYGYTF.

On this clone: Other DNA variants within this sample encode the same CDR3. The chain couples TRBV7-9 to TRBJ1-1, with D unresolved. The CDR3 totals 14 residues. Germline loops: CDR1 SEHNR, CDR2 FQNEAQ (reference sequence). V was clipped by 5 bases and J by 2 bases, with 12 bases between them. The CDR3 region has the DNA TGTGCCAGCAGCCTAGATGGAGGAAACACTGAAGCTTTCTTT. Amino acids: CASSLDGGNTEAFF.

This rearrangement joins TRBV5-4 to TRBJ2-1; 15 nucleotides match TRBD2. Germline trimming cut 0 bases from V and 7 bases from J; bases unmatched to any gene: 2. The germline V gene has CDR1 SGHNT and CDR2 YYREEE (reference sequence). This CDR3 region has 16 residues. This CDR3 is CASSLGGTSGRNEQFF. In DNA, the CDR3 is TGTGCCAGCAGCTTGGGAGGGACTAGCGGGAGGAATGAGCAGTTCTTC.

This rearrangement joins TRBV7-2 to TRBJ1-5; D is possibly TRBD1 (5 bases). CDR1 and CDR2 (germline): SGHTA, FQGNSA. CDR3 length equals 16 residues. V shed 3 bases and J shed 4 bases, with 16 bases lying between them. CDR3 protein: CASSFTGTSANQPQHF. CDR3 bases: TGTGCCAGCAGCTTCACAGGAACCTCGGCAAATCAGCCCCAGCATTTT.

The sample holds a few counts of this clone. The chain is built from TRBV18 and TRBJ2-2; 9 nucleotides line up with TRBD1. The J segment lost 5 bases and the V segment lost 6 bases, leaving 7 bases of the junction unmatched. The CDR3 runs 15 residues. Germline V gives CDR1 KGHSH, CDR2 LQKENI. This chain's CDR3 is CASSARTGETGELFF. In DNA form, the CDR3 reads TGTGCCAGCTCCGCTCGGACAGGGGAAACCGGGGAGCTGTTTTTT. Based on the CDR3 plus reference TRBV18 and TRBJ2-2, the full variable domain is NAGVMQNPRHLVRRRGQEARLRCSPMKGHSHVYWYRQLPEEGLKFMVYLQKENIIDESGMPKERFSAEFPKEGPSILRIQQVVRGDSAAYFCASSARTGETGELFFGEGSRLTVL.

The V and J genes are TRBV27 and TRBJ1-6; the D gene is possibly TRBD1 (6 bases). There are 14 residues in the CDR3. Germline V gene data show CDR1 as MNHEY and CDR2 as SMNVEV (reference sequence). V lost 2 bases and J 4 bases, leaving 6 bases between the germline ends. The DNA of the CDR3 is TGTGCCAGCAGTTTACAGGGGTATAATTCACCCCTCCACTTT. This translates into CASSLQGYNSPLHF.

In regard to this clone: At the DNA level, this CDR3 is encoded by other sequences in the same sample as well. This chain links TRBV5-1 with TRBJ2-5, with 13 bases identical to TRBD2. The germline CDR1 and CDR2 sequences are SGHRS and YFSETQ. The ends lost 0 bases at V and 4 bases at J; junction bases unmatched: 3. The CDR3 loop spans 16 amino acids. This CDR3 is CASSLARLAGGETQYF. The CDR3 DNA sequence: TGCGCCAGCAGCTTGGCCCGACTAGCGGGAGGAGAGACCCAGTACTTC.

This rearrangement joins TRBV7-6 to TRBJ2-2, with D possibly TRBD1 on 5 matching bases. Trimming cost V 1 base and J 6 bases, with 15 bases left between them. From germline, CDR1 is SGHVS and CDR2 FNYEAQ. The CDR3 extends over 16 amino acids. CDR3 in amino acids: CASSLGTGRVPGELFF. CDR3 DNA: TGTGCCAGCAGCTTAGGTACAGGACGGGTTCCCGGGGAGCTGTTTTTT.

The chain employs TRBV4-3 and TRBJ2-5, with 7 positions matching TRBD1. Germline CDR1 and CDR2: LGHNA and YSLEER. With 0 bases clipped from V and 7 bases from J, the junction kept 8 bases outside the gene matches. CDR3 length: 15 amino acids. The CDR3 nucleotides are TGCGCCAGCAGCCAAGAATCACAGGGGCCACGGACCCAGTACTTC. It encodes CASSQESQGPRTQYF.

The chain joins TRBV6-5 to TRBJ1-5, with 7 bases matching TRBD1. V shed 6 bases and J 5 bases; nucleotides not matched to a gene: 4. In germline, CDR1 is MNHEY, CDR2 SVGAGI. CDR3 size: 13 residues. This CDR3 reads CASRTGPYQPQHF. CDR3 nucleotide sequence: TGTGCCAGCAGGACAGGGCCCTATCAGCCCCAGCATTTT.

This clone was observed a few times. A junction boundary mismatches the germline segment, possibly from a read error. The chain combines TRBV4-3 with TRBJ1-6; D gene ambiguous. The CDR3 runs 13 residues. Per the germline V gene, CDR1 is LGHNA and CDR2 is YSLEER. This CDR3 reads CASRDSGNSHLHF. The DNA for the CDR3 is TGCGCCAGCAGGGATAGCGGGAATTCACACCTCCACTTT.

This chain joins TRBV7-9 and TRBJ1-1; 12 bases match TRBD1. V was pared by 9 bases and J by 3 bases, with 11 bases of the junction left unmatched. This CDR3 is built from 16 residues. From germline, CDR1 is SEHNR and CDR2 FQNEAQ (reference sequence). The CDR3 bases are TGTGCCAGTAGCCCTCGGGACAGGGGGCCGGACACTGAAGCTTTCTTT. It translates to CASSPRDRGPDTEAFF.

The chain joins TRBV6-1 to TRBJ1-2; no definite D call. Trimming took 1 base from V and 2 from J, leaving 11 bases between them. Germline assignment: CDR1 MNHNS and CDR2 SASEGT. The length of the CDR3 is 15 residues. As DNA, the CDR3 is TGTGCCAGCAGTGAAGGGAGGGCCCAGAACTATGGCTACACCTTC. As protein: CASSEGRAQNYGYTF.

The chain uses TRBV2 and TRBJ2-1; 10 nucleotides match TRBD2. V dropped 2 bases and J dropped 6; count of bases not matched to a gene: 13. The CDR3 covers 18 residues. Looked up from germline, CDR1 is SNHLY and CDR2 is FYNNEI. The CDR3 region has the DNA TGTGCCAGCAGTGAAAATATAGCGGGAGGAGCCTGGGTCAATGAGCAGTTCTTC. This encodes CASSENIAGGAWVNEQFF.